This passage covers 3 T cell receptor beta chains from one sample sequenced in a study of cytomegalovirus exposure and HLA in healthy donors. Primers included in the PCR were 60 Vbeta and 13 Jbeta primers. Profiled with immunoSEQ multiplex PCR; TCRdb holds only in-frame clones, not every one. The sample contains over 100,000 clones, roughly 76% of which appear only once. Sequencing was carried out using PBMCs. The receptors derive from a man aged 25-45 years in good health and CMV-seronegative.

This chain connects TRBV14 to TRBJ1-6; 9 positions match TRBD1. Germline CDR1 reads SGHDN; CDR2 reads FVKESK. This CDR3 has 15 residues. Unmatched junction bases numbered 5, after V lost 2 bases and J lost 9 bases. The CDR3 DNA reads TGTGCCAGCAGCCAATTGACAGGGGGAAGTTCACCCCTCCACTTT. As protein: CASSQLTGGSSPLHF.

The V gene is TRBV19, the J gene TRBJ1-5, with 7 bases lining up with TRBD1. This CDR3 is 14 amino acids long. Germline V gene lookup returns CDR1 LNHDA and CDR2 SQIVND (reference sequence). The trim removed 5 bases at V and 4 bases at J, leaving 5 bases unmatched. CDR3 in DNA: TGTGCCAGTAGTGGGAACAGGGGAAATCAGCCCCAGCATTTT. Residues: CASSGNRGNQPQHF. Full variable domain (missing parts from reference TRBV19 and TRBJ1-5): DGGITQSPKYLFRKEGQNVTLSCEQNLNHDAMYWYRQDPGQGLRLIYYSQIVNDFQKGDIAEGYSVSREKKESFPLTVTSAQKNPTAFYLCASSGNRGNQPQHFGDGTRLSIL.

V usage is TRBV28 and J usage is TRBJ1-5; D unclear. Between the trimmed V and J ends, which lost 3 bases and 4 bases, there was a span of 13 bases. The CDR3 is 15 residues long. Germline CDR1 and CDR2: MDHEN and SYDVKM. The CDR3 nucleotides are TGTGCCAGCAGTTTCCGCGGAGTGCGGAATCAGCCCCAGCATTTT. Amino acids: CASSFRGVRNQPQHF.